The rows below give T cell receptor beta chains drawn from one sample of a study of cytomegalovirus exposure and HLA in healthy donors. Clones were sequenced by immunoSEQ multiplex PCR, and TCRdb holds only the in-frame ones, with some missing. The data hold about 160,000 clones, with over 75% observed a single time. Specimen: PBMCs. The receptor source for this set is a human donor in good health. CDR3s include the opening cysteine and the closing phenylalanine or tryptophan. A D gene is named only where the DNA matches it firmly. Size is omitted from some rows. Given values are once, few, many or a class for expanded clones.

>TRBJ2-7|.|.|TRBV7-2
TGTGCCAGCAGCTCCCGGACTGACTCCTACGAGCAGTACTTC
CASSSRTDSYEQYF
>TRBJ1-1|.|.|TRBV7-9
TGTGCCAGCCTAGGGGCCCTGAACACTGAAGCTTTCTTT
CASLGALNTEAFF
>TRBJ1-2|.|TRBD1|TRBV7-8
TGTGCCAGCAGCTTAATTAGGACAGGGGGCTATGGCTACACCTTC
CASSLIRTGGYGYTF
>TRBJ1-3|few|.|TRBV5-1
TGCGCCAGCAGCTTGGGGCAGGCAATTGGAAACACCATATATTTT
CASSLGQAIGNTIYF
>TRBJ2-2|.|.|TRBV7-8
TGTGCCAGCAGCTCGATAGGGGATACCGGGGAGCTGTTTTTT
CASSSIGDTGELFF
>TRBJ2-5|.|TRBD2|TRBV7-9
TGTGCCAGCAGCTTCCCGGGACTAGCGGGGGCAGAGACCCAGTACTTC
CASSFPGLAGAETQYF
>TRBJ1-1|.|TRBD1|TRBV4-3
TGCGCCAGCTCGACAGGGGGCGGGAACACTGAAGCTTTCTTT
CASSTGGGNTEAFF
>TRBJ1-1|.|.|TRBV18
TGTGCCAGCTCACCCGGAGGGAAGGGCACTGAAGCTTTCTTT
CASSPGGKGTEAFF
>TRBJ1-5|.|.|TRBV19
TGTGCCAGTAGTATAGGCAGTAGCAATCAGCCCCAGCATTTT
CASSIGSSNQPQHF
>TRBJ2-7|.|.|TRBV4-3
TGCGCCAGCAGCCAGAACCTGGGGGGAGAGCAGTACTTC
CASSQNLGGEQYF
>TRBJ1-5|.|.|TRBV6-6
TGTGCCAGCAGTTACAGGGGAGGGAGCAATCAGCCCCAGCATTTT
CASSYRGGSNQPQHF
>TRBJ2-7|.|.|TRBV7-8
TGTGCCAGCAGCTTAGTATCGGGGGAGCAGTACTTC
CASSLVSGEQYF
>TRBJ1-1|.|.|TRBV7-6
TGTGCCAGCAGCTTAAGCAGGGTGAACACTGAAGCTTTCTTT
CASSLSRVNTEAFF
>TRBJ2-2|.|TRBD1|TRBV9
TGTGCCAGCAGCGAGAGACTGACAGGGGGCCTCGGGGAGCTGTTTTTT
CASSERLTGGLGELFF
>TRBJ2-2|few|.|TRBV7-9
TGTGCCAGCAGCTTAGAGGGGGCCGGGGAGCTGTTTTTT
CASSLEGAGELFF